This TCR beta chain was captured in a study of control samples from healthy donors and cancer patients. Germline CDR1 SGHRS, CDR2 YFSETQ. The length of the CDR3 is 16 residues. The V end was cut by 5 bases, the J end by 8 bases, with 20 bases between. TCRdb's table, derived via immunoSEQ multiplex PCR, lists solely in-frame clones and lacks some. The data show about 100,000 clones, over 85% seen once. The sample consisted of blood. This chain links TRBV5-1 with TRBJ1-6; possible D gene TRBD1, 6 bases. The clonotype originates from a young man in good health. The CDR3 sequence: CASRRGDTERHSPLHF. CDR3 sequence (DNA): TGCGCCAGCAGAAGGGGGGATACTGAGCGGCATTCACCCCTCCACTTT.